This T cell receptor beta chain was captured by sequencing in a study of Ad26.COV2.S vaccination and SARS-CoV-2 variants. Study-level background: Intramuscular Ad26.COV2.S doses were given once or twice, 56 days apart.

The treatment is: roughly 18 received Ad26.COV2.S at low or high dose, single or two shots; roughly five received placebo; per-sample allocation not given. Collection of the samples took place on day 63 after the first injection of vaccine or placebo. In Boston, an adult donor aged 18-55 years took part. Measured with immunoSEQ multiplex PCR; TCRdb has only the in-frame clones, and not every one. Among about 680,000 clones listed, roughly nine tenths were seen once. This clone was observed a single time. Sequences were derived from peripheral blood, sampled in a trial of Ad26.COV2.S vaccine versus placebo. The receptor was derived from a person aged 18 to 59 who received the Ad26.COV2.S COVID-19 vaccine or a placebo.

The CDR3 loop is CASTPGISYGYTF. CDR3 nucleotide sequence: TGTGCCAGCACCCCGGGGATAAGTTATGGCTACACCTTC. This rearrangement joins TRBV7-2 to TRBJ1-2; D remains unclear. The V and J ends lost 7 bases and 5 bases respectively, with 14 bases between them. Looked up from germline, CDR1 is SGHTA and CDR2 is FQGNSA. The CDR3 contains 13 residues. The complete variable domain, with remaining parts taken from reference TRBV7-2 and TRBJ1-2, reads GAGVSQSPSNKVTEKGKDVELRCDPISGHTALYWYRQSLGQGLEFLIYFQGNSAPDKSGLPSDRFSAERTGGSVSTLTIQRTQQEDSAVYLCASTPGISYGYTFGSGTRLTVV.